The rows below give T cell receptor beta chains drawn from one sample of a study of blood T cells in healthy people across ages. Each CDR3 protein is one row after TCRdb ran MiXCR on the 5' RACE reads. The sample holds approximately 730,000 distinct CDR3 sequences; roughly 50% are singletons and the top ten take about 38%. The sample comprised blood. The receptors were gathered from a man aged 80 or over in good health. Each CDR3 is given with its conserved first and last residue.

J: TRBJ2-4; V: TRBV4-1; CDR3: CASSPMGNSKNIQYF
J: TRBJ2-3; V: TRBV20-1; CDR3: CSAISRGSGRSDTQYF
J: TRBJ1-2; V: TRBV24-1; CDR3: CATSDSGTEAGYTF
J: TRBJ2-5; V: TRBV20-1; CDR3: CSARAPASIREQYF
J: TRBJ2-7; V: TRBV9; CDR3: CASSPRQTYSYEQYF
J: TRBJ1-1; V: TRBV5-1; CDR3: CASSATLSNTEAFF
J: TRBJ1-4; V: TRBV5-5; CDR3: CANSLVTGEKLFF
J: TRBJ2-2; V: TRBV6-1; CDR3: CASSRQGAGELFF
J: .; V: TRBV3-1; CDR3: CASSQDPQYIEQYF
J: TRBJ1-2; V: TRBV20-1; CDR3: CSARGQIQIYTF
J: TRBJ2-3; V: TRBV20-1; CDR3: CSANLGNRYAYF
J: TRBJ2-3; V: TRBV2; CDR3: CASSTTDTQYF
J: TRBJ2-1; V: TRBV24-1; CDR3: CATSDLTGGGSNEQFF
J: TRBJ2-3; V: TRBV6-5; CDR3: CASRSSGRARADTQYF
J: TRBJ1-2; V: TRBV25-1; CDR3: CASSERGYYGYTF
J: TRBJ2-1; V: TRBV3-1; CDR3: CASSRRPGLAGKPEQFF
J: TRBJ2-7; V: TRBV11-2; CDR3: CASRLVGGPGEQYF
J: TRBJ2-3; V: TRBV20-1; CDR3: CSAETASAPSTDTQYF
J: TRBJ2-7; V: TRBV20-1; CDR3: CSASGGAARGLTYEQYF
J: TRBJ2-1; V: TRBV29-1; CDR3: CSVSTSGASYNEQFF
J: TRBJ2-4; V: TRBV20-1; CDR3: CSARDGGPKNIQYF
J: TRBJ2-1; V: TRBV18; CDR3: CASSPQVNLAQEQFF
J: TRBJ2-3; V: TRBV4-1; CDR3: CASSQDLAGDRYAYF
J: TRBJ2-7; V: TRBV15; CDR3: CATSRDWGEQYF
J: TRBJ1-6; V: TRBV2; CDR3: CASRETGSSSPLHF
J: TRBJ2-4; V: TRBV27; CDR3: CASSKRTVSHLAKNIQYF
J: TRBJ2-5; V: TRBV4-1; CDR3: CASSQEVAGDGEQYF
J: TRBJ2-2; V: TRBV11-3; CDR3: CASSLGVRGRGTGELFF
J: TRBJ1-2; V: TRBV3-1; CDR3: CASSQGHRDACTF
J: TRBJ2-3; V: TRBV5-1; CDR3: CASSADRGNRYAYF
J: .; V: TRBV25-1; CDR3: CASRASEYNEQYF
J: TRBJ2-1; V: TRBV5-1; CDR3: CASSPSGRKGSSYNEQFF
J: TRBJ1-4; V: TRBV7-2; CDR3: CASSLGREKLFF
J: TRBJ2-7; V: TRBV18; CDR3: CASSRGPSSYEQYF
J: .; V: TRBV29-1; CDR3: CSVAQSTQETQYF
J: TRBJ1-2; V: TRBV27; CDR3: CASSSLGVNYGYTF